The 26 T cell receptor beta chains below all came from one sample that was sequenced in a study of OX40 agonist ivuxolimab in advanced cancers. Using immunoSEQ multiplex PCR, the repertoire was profiled, and TCRdb retains in-frame clones only, with some absent. The table records about 50,000 clones, about 82% of them present only once. The sample consisted of CD4+ or CD8+ T cells sorted from blood, taken in a trial of the OX40 agonist ivuxolimab. Receptors were obtained from an adult with an advanced solid tumor such as melanoma, head and neck, liver or kidney cancer.

There are a few counts of this clone. V usage is TRBV7-3 and J usage is TRBJ2-3; either TRBD1 or TRBD2 may fit D (6 bases each). This CDR3 is built from 13 residues. CDR1 SGHTA and CDR2 FQGTGA come from the germline V gene. Trimming pared 6 bases from V and 4 bases from J, leaving 11 bases between. This chain's CDR3 is CASRYGGADTQYF. CDR3 DNA: TGTGCCAGCAGGTACGGGGGCGCAGATACGCAGTATTTT. Variable domain in full (rest from reference TRBV7-3 and TRBJ2-3): GAGVSQTPSNKVTEKGKYVELRCDPISGHTALYWYRQSLGQGPEFLIYFQGTGAADDSGLPNDRFFAVRPEGSVSTLKIQRTERGDSAVYLCASRYGGADTQYFGPGTRLTVL.

This chain connects TRBV5-3 to TRBJ2-7; TRBD1 aligns across 9 bases. TRBV5-3 is flagged as an ORF with uncertain function. CDR3 length equals 14 residues. Trimming removed 4 bases from V and 8 bases from J; junction bases left unmatched: 10. CDR3 nucleotide sequence: TGTGCCAGAAGCCCAGGGACAGGGATGGGTAAGCAGTACTTC. This codes for CARSPGTGMGKQYF.

The V gene is TRBV7-9, the J gene TRBJ2-5; 9 nucleotides align to TRBD1. After removal of 6 bases from V and 4 bases from J, the junction contained 12 bases not matched to a gene. CDR3 length equals 16 residues. The germline CDR1 and CDR2 sequences are SEHNR and FQNEAQ (reference sequence). CDR3 in amino acids: CASSLLTGGPIETQYF. The CDR3 nucleotides are TGTGCCAGCAGTCTCCTCACAGGGGGCCCGATAGAGACCCAGTACTTC.

The chain employs TRBV4-3 and TRBJ2-3, with TRBD2 identical over 9 bases. CDR3 length: 16 amino acids. V trimming: 0 bases; J trimming: 6 bases; junction bases outside the gene matches: 7. CDR1 and CDR2 (germline): LGHNA, YSLEER. This CDR3 is CASSQDPASGADTQYF. DNA for the CDR3: TGCGCCAGCAGCCAAGATCCGGCTAGCGGGGCGGATACGCAGTATTTT.

The CDR3: CASSPHTNTGELFF. The CDR3 nucleotides read TGTGCCAGCAGCCCCCACACGAACACCGGGGAGCTGTTTTTT. The J gene is TRBJ2-2, the V gene TRBV7-2; no reliable D call. V was shortened by 5 bases and J by 0 bases, with 7 bases between the two germline ends. There are 14 residues in the CDR3. Germline CDR1 is SGHTA and CDR2 is FQGNSA.

The chain uses TRBV10-3 and TRBJ1-4; the D gene is possibly TRBD1 (5 bases). The V end lost 3 bases, the J end lost 7 bases, and 18 bases lay between the germline ends. The CDR3 is 16 residues long. Germline CDR1 ENHRY, CDR2 SYGVKD. As DNA, the CDR3 is TGTGCCATCAGTGATGGGGGGATTGATGCTGGTGAAAAACTGTTTTTT. This gives the protein CAISDGGIDAGEKLFF.

This clone was seen once. The V gene is TRBV30, the J gene TRBJ1-5; a weak D match, TRBD1 (5 bases). V was clipped by 3 bases and J by 6 bases, with 24 bases between them. This CDR3 is 17 amino acids long. Germline loops: CDR1 GTSNPN, CDR2 SVGIG (reference sequence). The CDR3 here is CAWRVTGGGEEAQPQHF. CDR3 bases: TGTGCCTGGAGAGTAACGGGGGGGGGAGAGGAGGCTCAGCCCCAGCATTTT.

The chain employs TRBV10-3 and TRBJ2-7; a possible D gene is TRBD2 (5 bases). V dropped 9 bases and J dropped 4 bases, with 19 bases sitting between them. Germline-derived CDR1 and CDR2 are ENHRY and SYGVKD. This CDR3 is 14 amino acids long. The CDR3 region has the DNA TGTGCCATTGGGAAATTTGACGGGATGTACGAGCAGTACTTC. Residues: CAIGKFDGMYEQYF.

This clone has just a few counts. The chain carries TRBV9 and TRBJ2-2, with TRBD1 matching over 9 bases. The germline V gene encodes CDR1 SGDLS and CDR2 YYNGEE. The J segment lost 8 bases and the V segment lost 3 bases, leaving 11 bases of the junction unmatched. The CDR3 is 16 residues long. CDR3 in amino acids: CASSGGTGSNQGELFF. The DNA for the CDR3 is TGTGCCAGCAGCGGTGGGACAGGGTCCAACCAAGGGGAGCTGTTTTTT.

This clone was seen just once. V and J are TRBV29-1 and TRBJ1-1; TRBD1 agrees at 7 bases. The CDR3 totals 13 residues. Germline V gene data show CDR1 as SQVTM and CDR2 as ANQGSEA. Trimming cost V 5 bases and J 1 base; bases outside gene matches: 4. This CDR3 is CSVSGQTNTEAFF. The CDR3 nucleotides read TGCAGCGTTTCGGGACAGACGAACACTGAAGCTTTCTTT.

The V gene is TRBV7-3, the J gene TRBJ1-2; 8 bases map to TRBD1. This CDR3 has 16 amino acids. The germline gives CDR1 SGHTA, CDR2 FQGTGA. Losses at the gene ends were 1 base for V and 8 bases for J; bases not matched to a gene: 12. Here the CDR3 DNA reads TGTGCCAGCAGCTTAAACCAAGCAGGGGGCGAGTCCGGCTACACCTTC. Translating gives CASSLNQAGGESGYTF.

The V call is TRBV23-1, the J call TRBJ1-3; D is ambiguous. TRBV23-1 is treated as an ORF (open reading frame) with a function not yet certain. V was pared by 8 bases and J by 0 bases, with 29 bases between. The CDR3 is 20 amino acids. The CDR3 spells CASPNHRPISSTSSGNTIYF. CDR3 nucleotide sequence: TGCGCCAGCCCCAATCACCGGCCCATAAGCTCTACCTCCTCTGGAAACACCATATATTTT.

This chain joins TRBV11-2 and TRBJ2-3, with 9 bases lining up with TRBD2. V was clipped by 2 bases and J by 4 bases; unmatched bases: 10. The CDR3 consists of 17 residues. Germline lookup yields CDR1 SGHAT and CDR2 FQNNGV. The CDR3 DNA sequence: TGTGCCAGCAGCTTACGTGTGGGACTAGCCACGGCAGATACGCAGTATTTT. Translating it yields CASSLRVGLATADTQYF.

The chain uses TRBV7-6 and TRBJ2-5; D is possibly TRBD2 (7 bases). The germline gives CDR1 SGHVS, CDR2 FNYEAQ. The CDR3 totals 15 residues. V lost 5 bases to trimming and J lost 7 bases, with 20 bases between them. The CDR3 sequence: CASSAVGGAEVTQYF. CDR3 sequence (DNA): TGTGCCAGCAGCGCGGTGGGGGGGGCGGAGGTGACCCAGTACTTC.

The chain uses TRBV5-4 and TRBJ2-5; D is uncertain. The germline V gene has CDR1 SGHNT and CDR2 YYREEE (reference sequence). The CDR3 consists of 15 residues. The V end was cut by 4 bases, the J end by 1 base, with 14 bases between. CDR3 in amino acids: CASSAGVAIQETQYF. The CDR3 coding sequence is TGTGCCAGCAGCGCCGGAGTGGCTATCCAAGAGACCCAGTACTTC.

CDR3 sequence reads: CAALKLTGGDYGYTF. CDR3 DNA: TGCGCCGCGCTAAAACTGACAGGAGGAGACTATGGCTACACCTTC. The chain recombines TRBV5-1 with TRBJ1-2, with D maybe TRBD1 (6 bases). The CDR3 consists of 15 residues. The V end lost 10 bases, the J end lost 3 bases, and 22 bases lay between the germline ends. CDR1 and CDR2 from the germline V gene are SGHRS and YFSETQ.

The genes are TRBV28 and TRBJ1-2; D not resolved. Germline loops: CDR1 MDHEN, CDR2 SYDVKM. V dropped 10 bases and J dropped 0 bases, with 12 bases sitting between them. The length of the CDR3 is 13 residues. CDR3 amino acids: CATFPPANYGYTF. CDR3 coding DNA: TGTGCCACCTTCCCACCCGCTAACTATGGCTACACCTTC.

The V gene is TRBV6-6, the J gene TRBJ1-2, with D unresolved. Germline-derived CDR1 and CDR2 are MNHNY and SVGAGI (reference sequence). The V and J ends lost 6 bases and 7 bases respectively, with 6 bases between them. The CDR3 loop spans 10 amino acids. The CDR3 protein is CASRDRGYTF. The CDR3 region has the DNA TGTGCCAGCAGAGACCGTGGCTACACCTTC.

The chain carries TRBV5-5 and TRBJ1-5; possible D gene TRBD1, 5 bases. The CDR3 is 15 amino acids. The ends were cut back, 5 bases at V and 1 base at J, with 13 bases in the middle. The germline CDR1 and CDR2 sequences are SGHKS and YYEKEE (reference sequence). In DNA form, the CDR3 reads TGTGCCAGCAGTCCGGGCCGGGGGAGCAATCAGCCCCAGCATTTT. The encoded protein is CASSPGRGSNQPQHF.

This chain joins TRBV14 and TRBJ1-3, with TRBD1 identical over 7 bases. This CDR3 comprises 13 residues. Germline lookup yields CDR1 SGHDN and CDR2 FVKESK. Trimming removed 5 bases from V and 8 bases from J; junction bases left unmatched: 6. DNA for the CDR3: TGTGCCAGCAGCTTCCGGGACAGTTACACCATATATTTT. Its translation: CASSFRDSYTIYF.

V is TRBV7-2 and J is TRBJ2-3; D might be TRBD1 (6 bases). The CDR3 is 14 residues long. Germline CDR1 SGHTA, CDR2 FQGNSA. Trimming cost V 8 bases and J 0 bases, with 12 bases left between them. DNA of the CDR3: TGTGCCAGCCGAAGGGACACCAGCACAGATACGCAGTATTTT. Amino acids: CASRRDTSTDTQYF.

The chain employs TRBV6-5 and TRBJ1-6, with D unresolved. CDR1 and CDR2 (germline): MNHEY, SVGAGI. Trimming removed 0 bases at V and 10 bases at J, with 7 bases between. This CDR3 comprises 13 residues. The CDR3, as DNA: TGTGCCAGCAGTTACTCCCTCCGATCACCCCTCCACTTT. Amino acid sequence: CASSYSLRSPLHF.

V and J are TRBV28 and TRBJ2-5, with D possibly matching TRBD2 (7 bases). Trimming removed 1 base from V and 0 bases from J, with 12 bases in between. CDR3 size: 16 residues. Germline V gives CDR1 MDHEN, CDR2 SYDVKM. The CDR3 DNA is TGTGCCAGCAGTTTATTGGGGGGGGCGAACCAAGAGACCCAGTACTTC. It is translated as CASSLLGGANQETQYF.

V usage is TRBV6-5 and J usage is TRBJ2-2, with a weak D call TRBD1 (6 bases). This CDR3 is built from 14 residues. Germline V gene sequence: CDR1 MNHEY, CDR2 SVGAGI. Trimming left V 3 bases short and J 3 bases short, with 8 bases between. CDR3 sequence: CASSYQGYTGELFF. CDR3 in DNA: TGTGCCAGCAGTTATCAGGGGTACACCGGGGAGCTGTTTTTT.

This clone was detected a few times. V usage is TRBV6-6 and J usage is TRBJ1-5, with D perhaps TRBD1 (5 bases). V was clipped by 5 bases and J by 1 base, with 6 bases between them. This CDR3 is 13 amino acids long. Germline-derived CDR1 and CDR2 are MNHNY and SVGAGI (reference sequence). Here the CDR3 reads CASSRDSNQPQHF. Written as DNA, the CDR3 is TGTGCCAGCAGTAGGGACAGCAATCAGCCCCAGCATTTT.

This clone was observed a handful of times. The chain has TRBV27 and TRBJ2-1; 10 nucleotides align to TRBD1. CDR3 length equals 14 residues. Germline lookup yields CDR1 MNHEY and CDR2 SMNVEV (reference sequence). V was pared by 6 bases and J by 8 bases, with 7 bases of the junction left unmatched. The CDR3 is CASRTGGSTYEQFF. The CDR3, as DNA: TGTGCCAGCAGGACAGGGGGCTCAACGTATGAGCAGTTCTTC.